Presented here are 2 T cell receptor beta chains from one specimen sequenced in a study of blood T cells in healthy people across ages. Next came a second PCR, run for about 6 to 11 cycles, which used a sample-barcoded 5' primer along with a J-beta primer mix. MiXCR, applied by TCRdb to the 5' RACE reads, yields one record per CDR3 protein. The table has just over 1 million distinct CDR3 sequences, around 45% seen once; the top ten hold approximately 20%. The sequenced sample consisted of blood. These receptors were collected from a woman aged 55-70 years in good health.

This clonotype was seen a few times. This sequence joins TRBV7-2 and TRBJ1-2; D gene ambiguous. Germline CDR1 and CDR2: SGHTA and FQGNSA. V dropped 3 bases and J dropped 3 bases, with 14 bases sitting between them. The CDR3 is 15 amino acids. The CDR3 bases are TGTGCCAGCAGCTTTTATCAGGAGAACCACTATGGCTACACCTTC. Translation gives CASSFYQENHYGYTF.

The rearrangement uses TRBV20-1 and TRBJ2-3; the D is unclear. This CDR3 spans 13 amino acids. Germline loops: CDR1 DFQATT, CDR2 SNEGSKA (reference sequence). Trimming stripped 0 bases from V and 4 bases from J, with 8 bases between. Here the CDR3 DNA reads TGCAGTGCTAGAGATCATAGCTCAGATACGCAGTATTTT. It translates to CSARDHSSDTQYF.